These 27 T cell receptor beta chains were sequenced from one sample in a study of cytomegalovirus exposure and HLA in healthy donors (dated by TCRdb to about 2017). Receptors were amplified or captured by the immunoSEQ multiplex PCR assay. TCRdb's version of the immuneACCESS table is confined to in-frame rearrangements and falls short of the full clone set. An unresolved V gene accounts for under half of the shortfall where checked; the remainder is of unknown origin. In all, the sample holds 120,000 or so clones, and approximately 90% of those were seen once. 1.5% to 2% of the sample lies in the top ten. Sequenced sample: PBMCs. The receptors were gathered from a woman between 18 and 29 years old in good health and CMV-seronegative.

The rearrangement links TRBV7-2 to TRBJ2-2, with 8 bases aligning to TRBD2. Germline trimming cut 5 bases from V and 5 bases from J; bases unmatched to any gene: 7. Germline values: CDR1 SGHTA, CDR2 FQGNSA. CDR3 length: 15 amino acids. Written as DNA, the CDR3 is TGTGCCAGCAGCCCCGGGACTAGGTGGACCGGGGAGCTGTTTTTT. Residues: CASSPGTRWTGELFF.

This chain connects TRBV28 to TRBJ2-1, with 14 bases fitting TRBD2. The CDR3 sequence is 15 residues long. The V and J ends lost 7 bases and 7 bases, in that order; junction bases with no gene match: 6. CDR1 is MDHEN, CDR2 SYDVKM, per germline. CDR3 nucleotides: TGTGCCAGCATCATGACTAGCGGGAGGGGAAATGAGCAGTTCTTC. Translation gives CASIMTSGRGNEQFF.

The J gene is TRBJ1-1, the V gene TRBV11-3; D not certain. Trimming took off 0 bases at V and 4 bases at J, with 9 bases between the two ends. Germline CDR1 SGHNT, CDR2 YENEEA. The CDR3 extends over 14 amino acids. The CDR3 DNA follows: TGTGCCAGCAGCTTAGATCCGAGGTTCACTGAAGCTTTCTTT. Encoded protein: CASSLDPRFTEAFF.

This rearrangement joins TRBV27 to TRBJ1-5; D is undetermined. This CDR3 spans 14 amino acids. Germline CDR1 MNHEY, CDR2 SMNVEV (reference sequence). Trimming stripped 5 bases from V and 7 bases from J, with 15 bases between. The CDR3 nucleotides are TGTGCCAGCAGTCCTTGGGGAGGGAAACAGCCCCAGCATTTT. Its protein product is CASSPWGGKQPQHF.

The chain has TRBV28 and TRBJ1-1, with a tentative D call TRBD1 (5 bases). The V gene lost 0 bases and the J gene lost 3 bases, with 11 bases spanning the gap. The CDR3 sequence is 15 residues long. Looked up from germline, CDR1 is MDHEN and CDR2 is SYDVKM. CDR3 nucleotide sequence: TGTGCCAGCAGTTTATGGGGGCGCCGGGACACTGAAGCTTTCTTT. Its protein product is CASSLWGRRDTEAFF. The full variable domain, in which reference TRBV28 and TRBJ1-1 provide the parts outside the CDR3, is DVKVTQSSRYLVKRTGEKVFLECVQDMDHENMFWYRQDPGLGLRLIYFSYDVKMKEKGDIPEGYSVSREKKERFSLILESASTNQTSMYLCASSLWGRRDTEAFFGQGTRLTVV.

The chain uses TRBV2 and TRBJ2-7; D is perhaps TRBD2 (7 bases). Germline CDR1 and CDR2: SNHLY and FYNNEI. Trimming removed 0 bases from V and 4 bases from J, with 16 bases in between. The CDR3 is 16 amino acids. The CDR3 DNA reads TGTGCCAGCAGTGAAGCACCGGGGGGCGCGGTTTACGAGCAGTACTTC. Its translation is CASSEAPGGAVYEQYF.

The chain links TRBV19 to TRBJ1-1; 7 bases fit TRBD1. This CDR3 spans 14 amino acids. CDR1 and CDR2 from the germline V gene are LNHDA and SQIVND (reference sequence). V trimming: 3 bases; J trimming: 4 bases; junction bases outside the gene matches: 5. The CDR3 protein is CASSMVRGSTEAFF. As DNA, the CDR3 is TGTGCCAGTAGTATGGTCAGGGGGAGCACTGAAGCTTTCTTT.

As to this clone: Germline is not matched at one junction end, which may reflect a read error. The chain couples TRBV4-1 to TRBJ2-7, with D unresolved. The V gene's germline CDR1 is MGHRA and CDR2 YSYEKL. CDR3 length: 13 amino acids. The CDR3 loop is CASSQVSWSATDF. The CDR3 DNA is TGCGCCAGCAGCCAAGTCAGCTGGTCAGCTACAGACTTC.

In nucleotides, the CDR3 is TGTGCCAGCAGTTCACAGCAGCTAGCTCGTCAAGAGACCCAGTACTTC. This translates into CASSSQQLARQETQYF. The chain is built from TRBV27 and TRBJ2-5; the D gene is possibly TRBD2 (5 bases). V was cut by 4 bases and J by 2 bases, with 17 bases left in between. The CDR3 spans 16 residues. The germline CDR1 and CDR2 sequences are MNHEY and SMNVEV (reference sequence).

The rearrangement joins TRBV2 to TRBJ2-5; perhaps TRBD2 as D (7 bases). The CDR3 is 16 residues long. Germline V gene sequence: CDR1 SNHLY, CDR2 FYNNEI. V gave up 8 bases and J gave up 1 base, with 20 bases separating them. CDR3 coding DNA: TGTGCCAGCTCCGTAGGGGGGGCGCGTCTCCAAGAGACCCAGTACTTC. It codes for CASSVGGARLQETQYF.

The chain combines TRBV28 with TRBJ1-1; D might be TRBD1 (5 bases). The CDR3 has 17 amino acids. CDR1 is MDHEN and CDR2 is SYDVKM in the germline V gene. V was shortened by 5 bases and J by 1 base, with 20 bases between the two germline ends. In DNA, the CDR3 is TGTGCCAGCAGTCCCCGTGGGGCTACCCTCACGAACACTGAAGCTTTCTTT. Translating gives CASSPRGATLTNTEAFF.

CDR3 sequence reads: CASSPGRGSYNEQFF. As DNA, the CDR3 is TGTGCCAGCTCACCAGGCCGGGGCTCCTACAATGAGCAGTTCTTC. The chain has TRBV18 and TRBJ2-1, with D perhaps TRBD2 (5 bases). The CDR3 is 15 amino acids. Trimming pared 2 bases from V and 0 bases from J, leaving 8 bases between. Germline CDR1 is KGHSH and CDR2 is LQKENI. Full variable domain (outside the CDR3, taken from reference TRBV18 and TRBJ2-1): NAGVMQNPRHLVRRRGQEARLRCSPMKGHSHVYWYRQLPEEGLKFMVYLQKENIIDESGMPKERFSAEFPKEGPSILRIQQVVRGDSAAYFCASSPGRGSYNEQFFGPGTRLTVL.

The rearrangement uses TRBV5-1 and TRBJ2-5; perhaps TRBD2 as D (7 bases). The CDR3 is made up of 15 amino acids. V gave up 6 bases and J gave up 5 bases, with 20 bases separating them. Germline CDR1 and CDR2: SGHRS and YFSETQ. The chain's CDR3 is CASTPQTGGMETQYF. In nucleotides, the CDR3 is TGCGCCAGCACCCCACAGACGGGGGGCATGGAGACCCAGTACTTC.

J is TRBJ2-1 and V is TRBV9; D possibly corresponds to TRBD2 (5 bases). V lost 0 bases, J lost 0 bases, and 13 bases lay in between. Germline CDR1 SGDLS, CDR2 YYNGEE. The CDR3 totals 17 residues. The CDR3 DNA is TGTGCCAGCAGCGTAGATGTGAGCGGTCGCTCCTACAATGAGCAGTTCTTC. It yields the protein CASSVDVSGRSYNEQFF. The full variable domain, its missing parts supplied by reference TRBV9 and TRBJ2-1, is DSGVTQTPKHLITATGQRVTLRCSPRSGDLSVYWYQQSLDQGLQFLIQYYNGEERAKGNILERFSAQQFPDLHSELNLSSLELGDSALYFCASSVDVSGRSYNEQFFGPGTRLTVL.

The chain couples TRBV6-6 to TRBJ2-2; D perhaps matches TRBD1 (6 bases). The V and J ends lost 5 bases and 11 bases respectively, with 15 bases between them. Germline V gene lookup returns CDR1 MNHNY and CDR2 SVGAGI (reference sequence). The CDR3 covers 13 residues. Here the CDR3 reads CASSPRGPTELFF. The CDR3 DNA reads TGTGCCAGCAGTCCCAGGGGCCCCACTGAGCTGTTTTTT.

This chain uses TRBV6-5 with TRBJ1-3, with D unresolved. V was pared by 2 bases and J by 3 bases, with 11 bases between. Germline CDR1 is MNHEY and CDR2 is SVGAGI. This CDR3 has 15 amino acids. The CDR3 spells CASSYRSSGGNTIYF. The CDR3 region has the DNA TGTGCCAGCAGTTACAGATCTTCAGGTGGAAACACCATATATTTT.

The count of this clone is one. This rearrangement joins TRBV19 to TRBJ1-3; D remains unclear. Germline CDR1 reads LNHDA; CDR2 reads SQIVND (reference sequence). Trimming took 9 bases from V and 0 from J, leaving 9 bases between them. The length of the CDR3 is 13 residues. CDR3 loop: CASIGLSGNTIYF. In nucleotides, the CDR3 is TGTGCCAGCATTGGACTCTCTGGAAACACCATATATTTT.

The rearrangement links TRBV21-1 to TRBJ2-5; the DNA was not used to check the table's D call, TRBD1. TRBV21-1 is assigned pseudogene status. This CDR3 contains 19 residues. CDR3 region: CASSKIQPARQGIQETQYF. Written as DNA, the CDR3 is TGTGCCAGCAGCAAAATTCAACCAGCACGACAGGGAATCCAAGAGACCCAGTACTTC.

This chain uses TRBV28 with TRBJ1-1, with D unresolved. Trimming pared 2 bases from V and 1 base from J, leaving 5 bases between. The CDR3 is made up of 13 amino acids. Germline V gives CDR1 MDHEN, CDR2 SYDVKM. DNA of the CDR3: TGTGCCAGCAGTTTAGGTAGGAACACTGAAGCTTTCTTT. Translation gives CASSLGRNTEAFF.

The chain employs TRBV13 and TRBJ2-7; 8 nucleotides agree with TRBD2. Germline CDR1 reads PRHDT; CDR2 reads FYEKMQ (reference sequence). The junction had 11 bases not matched to a gene; V was cut back by 4 bases and J by 12 bases. This CDR3 is 13 amino acids long. As DNA, the CDR3 is TGTGCCAGCAGCTCGGGTCGGGGGGGACTAGTGTACTTC. Translated: CASSSGRGGLVYF.

The chain employs TRBV9 and TRBJ1-6; TRBD1 is a possible D gene (5 bases). CDR3 length: 17 residues. Germline V gives CDR1 SGDLS, CDR2 YYNGEE. V was cut by 4 bases and J by 4 bases, with 18 bases left in between. The chain's CDR3 is CASSPYGGTDYNSPLHF. CDR3 in DNA: TGTGCCAGCAGCCCCTATGGCGGGACGGATTATAATTCACCCCTCCACTTT.

J is TRBJ1-5 and V is TRBV28; TRBD1 is a possible D gene (6 bases). The germline CDR1 and CDR2 sequences are MDHEN and SYDVKM. Trimming stripped 8 bases from V and 4 bases from J, with 12 bases between. The CDR3 loop spans 13 amino acids. The CDR3 region is CASARDTNQPQHF. The CDR3 DNA reads TGTGCCAGCGCCCGGGACACAAATCAGCCCCAGCATTTT.

V is TRBV6-4 and J is TRBJ2-1; TRBD2 matches 12 bases. Germline-derived CDR1 and CDR2 are MRHNA and SNTAGT. The CDR3 consists of 15 residues. Germline trimming cut 5 bases from V and 7 bases from J; bases unmatched to any gene: 6. The CDR3 DNA follows: TGTGCCAGCAGTCGACTAGCGGGAGATCTTAATGAGCAGTTCTTC. It is translated as CASSRLAGDLNEQFF.

The chain recombines TRBV2 with TRBJ1-5; 8 nucleotides match TRBD1. This CDR3 has 14 amino acids. Trimming cost V 4 bases and J 2 bases; bases outside gene matches: 1. Germline CDR1 and CDR2: SNHLY and FYNNEI. The CDR3 nucleotides are TGTGCCAGCAGTGCGGGACAGGGCAATCAGCCCCAGCATTTT. The encoded protein is CASSAGQGNQPQHF.

The count of this clone is one. The chain carries TRBV5-6 and TRBJ2-7, with 10 bases matching TRBD1. CDR1 and CDR2 from the germline V gene are SGHDT and YYEEEE. This CDR3 region has 15 residues. Losses at the gene ends were 4 bases for V and 2 bases for J; bases not matched to a gene: 6. This CDR3 is CASSAGQGGTYEQYF. The CDR3 coding sequence is TGTGCCAGCAGCGCAGGACAGGGGGGAACCTACGAGCAGTACTTC.

This chain connects TRBV28 to TRBJ2-7; the D is unclear. The V and J ends lost 11 bases and 2 bases respectively, with 19 bases between them. The CDR3 length is 14 residues. Germline CDR1 reads MDHEN; CDR2 reads SYDVKM. The CDR3 coding sequence is TGTGCCGGCTCACGAAGTTTTCCGACCTACGAGCAGTACTTC. Translating it yields CAGSRSFPTYEQYF.

This clone was observed a single time. V and J are TRBV5-4 and TRBJ2-5, with D perhaps TRBD1 (6 bases). V was clipped by 4 bases and J by 4 bases, with 11 bases between them. This CDR3 comprises 13 residues. Germline CDR1 is SGHNT and CDR2 is YYREEE (reference sequence). CDR3 DNA sequence: TGTGCCAGCAGCGCGGACAGATTAGAGACCCAGTACTTC. This codes for CASSADRLETQYF.